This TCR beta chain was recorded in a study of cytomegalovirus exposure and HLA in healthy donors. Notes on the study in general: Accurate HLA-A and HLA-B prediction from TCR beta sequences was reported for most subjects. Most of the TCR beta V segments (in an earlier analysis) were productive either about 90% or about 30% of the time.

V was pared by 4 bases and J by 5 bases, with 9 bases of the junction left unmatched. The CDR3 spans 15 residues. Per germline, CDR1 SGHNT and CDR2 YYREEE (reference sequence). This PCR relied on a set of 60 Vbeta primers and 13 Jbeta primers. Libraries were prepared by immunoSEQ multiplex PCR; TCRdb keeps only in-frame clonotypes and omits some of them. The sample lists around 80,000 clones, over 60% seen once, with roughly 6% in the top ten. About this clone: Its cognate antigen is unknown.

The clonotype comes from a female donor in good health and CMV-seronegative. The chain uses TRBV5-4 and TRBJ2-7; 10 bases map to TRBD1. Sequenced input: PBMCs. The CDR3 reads CASSPDRGRIDEQYF. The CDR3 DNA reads TGTGCCAGCAGCCCCGACAGGGGGCGTATCGACGAGCAGTACTTC.